Listed below are T cell receptor beta chains from one sample, sequenced in a study of PD-1 blockade in classical Hodgkin lymphoma. Data came from immunoSEQ multiplex PCR; TCRdb stores just in-frame clones and leaves some out. The table shows 25,000 to 35,000 clones, with approximately 85% occurring only once. Sequenced here: CD4+ T cells from blood, sampled at baseline. These receptors were collected from a human donor with classical Hodgkin lymphoma. The CDR3 runs from the conserved cysteine through the conserved F or W. D genes are given only for firm matches. Clone size is not always given. Where it is, it says once, few, many or a class for expanded clones.

j_gene,abundance,v_gene,d_gene,CDR3nt,CDR3aa
TRBJ2-5,-,TRBV5-4,TRBD2,TGTGCCAGCAGCTTGGCCGGGCGGGAGCGGGAGACCCAGTACTTC,CASSLAGRERETQYF
TRBJ1-5,-,TRBV7-9,-,TGTGCCAGCAGCGCCGGGGTTTTTGGCAATCAGCCCCAGCATTTT,CASSAGVFGNQPQHF
TRBJ2-1,-,TRBV28,-,TGTGCCAGCAGAAACGGTGGGGTCGCGCCCAATGAGCAGTTCTTC,CASRNGGVAPNEQFF
TRBJ1-5,-,TRBV30,TRBD1,TGTGCCTGGTCTGGACAGGAGAATCAGCCCCAGCATTTT,CAWSGQENQPQHF
TRBJ2-1,-,TRBV6-1,TRBD1,TGTGCCAGCAGTGAGACAGGGGGTGGGTCCTACAATGAGCAGTTCTTC,CASSETGGGSYNEQFF
TRBJ2-2,-,TRBV19,TRBD2,TGTGCCAGTAGTTTAAGCGGGAGGAGCACCGGGGAGCTGTTTTTT,CASSLSGRSTGELFF
TRBJ1-2,-,TRBV14,TRBD1,TGTGCCAGCAGCTCCCGGGACAGGGGGCCTGGCTATGGCTACACCTTC,CASSSRDRGPGYGYTF
TRBJ2-2,-,TRBV5-1,TRBD2,TGCGCCAGCAGCTTGGGAGTGCAGGCGCGGGAGAGGGTCGGGGAGCTGTTTTTT,CASSLGVQARERVGELFF
TRBJ1-2,-,TRBV5-5,-,TGTGCCAGCAGCTCGAGACTGGAAGCTAACTATGGCTACACCTTC,CASSSRLEANYGYTF
TRBJ2-1,-,TRBV29-1,-,TGCAGCGCGGGAGAGATCGATGAGCAGTTCTTC,CSAGEIDEQFF
TRBJ1-5,few,TRBV10-3,-,TGTGCCATCAGTGAGATTGGCCAGCCCCAGCATTTT,CAISEIGQPQHF
TRBJ1-4,-,TRBV27,-,TGTGCCAGCAGTCCCTCAAGGGACGAAAAACTGTTTTTT,CASSPSRDEKLFF
TRBJ2-7,-,TRBV5-4,TRBD1,TGTGCCAGCAGCTTGGTCGTACAGGGGTCGGGGGAGCAGTACTTC,CASSLVVQGSGEQYF
TRBJ1-5,-,TRBV4-2,-,TGTGCCAGCAGCCATGGCCGAGGAGTGGACTATAGCAATCAGCCCCAGCATTTT,CASSHGRGVDYSNQPQHF
TRBJ1-1,-,TRBV6-5,-,TGTGCCAGCTTTAGGGACACTGAAGCTTTCTTT,CASFRDTEAFF
TRBJ2-3,-,TRBV5-4,TRBD2,TGTGCCAGCAGCTTGGGAGGCCGCCTAGCGGGAGGAGGGGATACGCAGTATTTT,CASSLGGRLAGGGDTQYF
TRBJ2-1,-,TRBV5-1,TRBD2,TGCGCCAGCAGCTTGGGTTTTGGGGAGGGCAATGAGCAGTTCTTC,CASSLGFGEGNEQFF
TRBJ1-5,few,TRBV2,-,TGTGCCAGCGGACAAATACGCAATCAGCCCCAGCATTTT,CASGQIRNQPQHF
TRBJ2-5,-,TRBV19,TRBD1,TGTGCCAGTAGCCCCCTCCGGGACAGGGGGCGAGAGACCCAGTACTTC,CASSPLRDRGRETQYF
TRBJ2-7,-,TRBV5-6,-,TGTGCCAGCAGCGGGGGCCCTAGCTCCTACGAGCAGTACTTC,CASSGGPSSYEQYF
TRBJ2-1,-,TRBV28,TRBD2,TGTGCCAGCAGTTCGGGACTAGCGGGAGGGGGGTCCTACAATGAGCAGTTCTTC,CASSSGLAGGGSYNEQFF
TRBJ2-5,-,TRBV2,-,TGTGCCAGCAGTTTACTCGAAGAGACCCAGTACTTC,CASSLLEETQYF
TRBJ2-2,-,TRBV19,-,TGTGCCAGTAGTATAGAGGGGACCGGGGAGCTGTTTTTT,CASSIEGTGELFF
TRBJ2-1,-,TRBV4-2,-,TGTGCCAGCAGCCATAATCGGGGTTCCTACAATGAGCAGTTCTTC,CASSHNRGSYNEQFF
TRBJ2-5,-,TRBV7-2,TRBD1,TGTGCCAGCAGCTTGGACAGGGGGCAAGAGACCCAGTACTTC,CASSLDRGQETQYF
TRBJ1-5,-,TRBV18,TRBD1,TGTGCCAGCTCACCGGAGGGGGCGTCTAATCAGCCCCAGCATTTT,CASSPEGASNQPQHF
TRBJ2-7,once,TRBV2,TRBD2,TGTGCCAGCAGGGTATTAGCGGGGGGCTACGAGCAGTACTTC,CASRVLAGGYEQYF
TRBJ1-1,-,TRBV5-1,TRBD1,TGCGCCAGCAGCTCACAGGGGGCTGGAACTGAAGCTTTCTTT,CASSSQGAGTEAFF
TRBJ1-6,-,TRBV28,-,TGTGCCAGCAGTGTAGGGGTTATTAATTCACCCCTCCACTTT,CASSVGVINSPLHF
TRBJ2-6,-,TRBV7-2,TRBD1,TGTGCCAGCATCCCGGGACAGGGAAGCTCTGGGGCCAACGTCCTGACTTTC,CASIPGQGSSGANVLTF
TRBJ1-5,-,TRBV19,-,TGTGCCAGTACACCTCGAGGGAGTATCCTATATCAGCCCCAGCATTTT,CASTPRGSILYQPQHF
TRBJ1-1,few,TRBV5-1,-,TGCGCCAGCAGCTTGGAAGGGGCGATGAACACTGAAGCTTTCTTT,CASSLEGAMNTEAFF
TRBJ2-1,-,TRBV11-3,TRBD1,TGTGCCAGCAGTTCGGACAGGGCTGGTGAGCAGTTCTTC,CASSSDRAGEQFF
TRBJ1-3,once,TRBV7-9,-,TGTGCCAGCAGCCAGTCCCCTCCTAGAGGGTCTGGAAACACCATATATTTT,CASSQSPPRGSGNTIYF
TRBJ2-1,-,TRBV5-1,TRBD2,TGCGCCAGCAGCTTGGAACCTAGCGGAAACAATGAGCAGTTCTTC,CASSLEPSGNNEQFF
TRBJ2-2,-,TRBV6-1,-,TGTGCCAGCAGTGAAGCGGCAGGGATTACCGGGGAGCTGTTTTTT,CASSEAAGITGELFF
TRBJ1-5,few,TRBV10-1,-,TGCGCCAGCTCAGATCAGCCCCAGCATTTT,CASSDQPQHF
TRBJ1-5,-,TRBV21-1,-,TGTGCCAGCAGCAAAGCGAGAGGGAATCAGCCCCAGCATTTT,CASSKARGNQPQHF
TRBJ1-1,-,TRBV2,-,TGTGCCAGCAGGGGCGACCGGGGTATAGAAGCTTTCTTT,CASRGDRGIEAFF
TRBJ2-7,-,TRBV5-5,TRBD1,TGTGCCAGCAGCTTGTTTGGGGACAGGGGGCTCTACGAGCAGTACTTC,CASSLFGDRGLYEQYF
TRBJ2-3,-,TRBV19,TRBD2,TGTGCCAGTAGTATTGGGGCGGGAGAAGCCACAGATACGCAGTATTTT,CASSIGAGEATDTQYF
TRBJ2-1,-,TRBV25-1,-,TGTGCCAGCAGTGCAGACCCCTGGGGGTCCAATGAGCAGTTCTTC,CASSADPWGSNEQFF
TRBJ1-6,-,TRBV2,TRBD1,TGTGCCAGCAGTGGAGGGTCGGGACAGGGCACTTCACCCCTCCACTTT,CASSGGSGQGTSPLHF
TRBJ1-1,-,TRBV7-2,TRBD1,TGTGCCAGCAGCCAAGGGACAGGAGCCATGAACACTGAAGCTTTCTTT,CASSQGTGAMNTEAFF
TRBJ1-5,-,TRBV2,TRBD1,TGTGCCAGCAGCCGGACAGGGGGCAATCAGCCCCAGCATTTT,CASSRTGGNQPQHF
TRBJ1-2,-,TRBV2,TRBD1,TGTGCCAGCAGTTACCCCGAGAACAGGGGTCCAAACTATGGCTACACCTTC,CASSYPENRGPNYGYTF
TRBJ2-3,-,TRBV9,TRBD2,TGTGCCAGCAGCGTAGGTCTAGCGGGAGACACAGATACGCAGTATTTT,CASSVGLAGDTDTQYF